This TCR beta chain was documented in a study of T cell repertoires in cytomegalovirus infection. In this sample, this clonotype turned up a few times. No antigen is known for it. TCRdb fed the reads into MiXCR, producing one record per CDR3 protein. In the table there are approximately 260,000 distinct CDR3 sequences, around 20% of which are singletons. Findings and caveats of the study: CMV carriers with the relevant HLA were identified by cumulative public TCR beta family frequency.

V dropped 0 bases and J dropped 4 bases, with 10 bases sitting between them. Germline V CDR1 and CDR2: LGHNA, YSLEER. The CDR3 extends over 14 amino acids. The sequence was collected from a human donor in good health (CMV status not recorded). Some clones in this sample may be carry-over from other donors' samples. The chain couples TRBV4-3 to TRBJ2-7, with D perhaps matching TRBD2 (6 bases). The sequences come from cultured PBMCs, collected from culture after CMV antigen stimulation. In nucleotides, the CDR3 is TGCGCCAGCAGCCAAGATGGCGGGAAGTACGAGCAGTACTTC. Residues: CASSQDGGKYEQYF.